A selection of T cell receptor beta chains follows, all from one sample in a study of blood T cell repertoires in COVID-19. Sequenced by immunoSEQ multiplex PCR; TCRdb stores in-frame clones only, minus some. The data hold about 240,000 clones, with over 90% observed a single time. Sequencing was done on a sample of peripheral blood. Receptors originate from a man aged 25 to 40 with COVID-19, enrolled during active disease. CDR3s include the opening cysteine and the closing phenylalanine or tryptophan. Each record gives: CDR3 DNA, CDR3 protein, D gene, clone size, V gene, J gene. A D gene is named only where the DNA matches it firmly. Rows give clone size only sometimes, using once, few, many, or a class for an expanded clone.

TGTGCCAGCAGCCAACCCCCCGCTAGCGCCGGAGGGGTAAATGAGCAGTTCTTC	CASSQPPASAGGVNEQFF	-	-	TRBV3-1/TRBV3-2	TRBJ2-1
TGTGCCAGCTCACCTCCGCCAGGGGGCAACTATGGCTACACCTTC	CASSPPPGGNYGYTF	TRBD1	-	TRBV18	TRBJ1-2
TGTGCCAGCAGTTTTGGACAGGGGGCCAACAATGAGCAGTTCTTC	CASSFGQGANNEQFF	TRBD1	-	TRBV27	TRBJ2-1
TGCGCCAGCAAGGTGGGCGGGAACTGGGACGAGCAGTACTTC	CASKVGGNWDEQYF	-	-	TRBV5-1	TRBJ2-7
TGTGCCAGCAGCTTTAGATGGGGGCCCCCAACGCAGTATTTT	CASSFRWGPPTQYF	-	-	TRBV12-1	TRBJ2-3
TGTGCCAGCAGCCAAGCCGGGACTGCTCACCCCTCTCAGCATTTT	CASSQAGTAHPSQHF	-	-	TRBV5-5	TRBJ1-5
TGTGCCAGCAGTGAACACGGGACAGGGAATCAGCCCCAGCATTTT	CASSEHGTGNQPQHF	TRBD1	-	TRBV6-1	TRBJ1-5
TGTGCCACCTATAGACCGGGGGGCTATGGCTACACCTTC	CATYRPGGYGYTF	-	-	TRBV2	TRBJ1-2
TGTGCCAGCAGCTCACAGGAGAGAGTGAGCTACACCTTC	CASSSQERVSYTF	-	-	TRBV7-9	TRBJ1-2
TGTGCCAGCAGTTCCGGGGGGGCGGGTTCACCCCTCCACTTT	CASSSGGAGSPLHF	-	-	TRBV6-5	TRBJ1-6
TGTGCCAGCAGTTACAACAGCCCCTATGGCTACACCTTC	CASSYNSPYGYTF	-	-	TRBV6-5	TRBJ1-2
TGCGCCAGCAGCCGGAGTCAGGAGCAGTTCTTC	CASSRSQEQFF	-	-	TRBV5-1	TRBJ2-1
TGTGCCAGCAGCCAAATTCGGAATCAGCCCCAGCATTTT	CASSQIRNQPQHF	-	-	TRBV3-1/TRBV3-2	TRBJ1-5
TGTGCCAGCAGTGAGGGGCGGAACTCTGGAAACACCATATATTTT	CASSEGRNSGNTIYF	-	-	TRBV2	TRBJ1-3
TGTGCCAGCAGGTTAGGGACAGCTAGCAATCAGCCCCAGCATTTT	CASRLGTASNQPQHF	TRBD1	-	TRBV7-6	TRBJ1-5
TGTGCCAGCAGCTTAGATCGGGGGGATGAGCAGTTCTTC	CASSLDRGDEQFF	TRBD2	once	TRBV11-2	TRBJ2-1
TGTGCCAGCAGCCCTAAGAACACCGGGGAGCTGTTTTTT	CASSPKNTGELFF	-	once	TRBV7-3	TRBJ2-2
TGTGCCAGCAGCCAAGTCTTCCAGGACATTAGCACAGATACGCAGTATTTT	CASSQVFQDISTDTQYF	-	-	TRBV3-1/TRBV3-2	TRBJ2-3
TGCGCCAGCAGTACCAGGCCTAACTATGGCTACACCTTC	CASSTRPNYGYTF	-	-	TRBV10-2	TRBJ1-2
TGTGCCAGCAGTGAATTATGGGACAGGGCCTACAATGAGCAGTTCTTC	CASSELWDRAYNEQFF	TRBD1	-	TRBV6-1	TRBJ2-1
TGTGCCAGCAGCCCACGGGGCGGGGGGGCCCCCGGGGAGCTGTTTTTT	CASSPRGGGAPGELFF	TRBD2	-	TRBV7-6	TRBJ2-2
TGTGCTAGTGGTCAAGCAGTACAGGGGGCTACTTGGAGTCAGCCCCAGCATTTT	CASGQAVQGATWSQPQHF	TRBD1	-	TRBV12-5	TRBJ1-5
TGTGCCAGCAGCTATCCGGGACAGGGGGACACTGAAGCTTTCTTT	CASSYPGQGDTEAFF	TRBD1	-	TRBV5-4	TRBJ1-1
TGTGCCAGTAGTATCTCCGCCCCGGACAGATATTCTAACTATGGCTACACCTTC	CASSISAPDRYSNYGYTF	-	-	TRBV19	TRBJ1-2
TGTGCCAGCAGCCAAGCGGTCGAGCAGTACTTC	CASSQAVEQYF	-	-	TRBV3-1/TRBV3-2	TRBJ2-7
TGTGCCAGCAGCGCACAGGGGAACTATGGCTACACCTTC	CASSAQGNYGYTF	TRBD1	-	TRBV3-1/TRBV3-2	TRBJ1-2
TGTGCCAGCAGCCGGACAGGGGATCGCAATCAGCCCCAGCATTTT	CASSRTGDRNQPQHF	TRBD1	-	TRBV5-5	TRBJ1-5
TGTGCCAGCAGCTTAGGAGGGCCAAAAGAGACCCAGTACTTC	CASSLGGPKETQYF	-	-	TRBV5-6	TRBJ2-5
TGTGCCAGCAGTATTACAGGGGAGTATGAAAAACTGTTTTTT	CASSITGEYEKLFF	TRBD1	-	TRBV6-5	TRBJ1-4
TGTGCCAGCAGTTACTCGACCAACGAATTGGGCGGCTACACCTTC	CASSYSTNELGGYTF	-	-	TRBV6-5	TRBJ1-2
TGTGCCAGCAGCCGCGAAACAACAGGGTACTATGGCTACACCTTC	CASSRETTGYYGYTF	-	-	TRBV7-6	TRBJ1-2
TGTGCCAGCGGACCACTAGCGGGGGGTCGAAACTACGAGCAGTACTTC	CASGPLAGGRNYEQYF	TRBD2	-	TRBV5-4	TRBJ2-7
TGTGCCAGTAGGGCCATCGCAGGGAACCCTATACATTTT	CASRAIAGNPIHF	-	-	TRBV19	TRBJ1-3
TGTGCCAGCAGCTTAGGGCGGGGGGATGACACAGATACGCAGTATTTT	CASSLGRGDDTDTQYF	TRBD2	-	TRBV11-2	TRBJ2-3
TGTGCCAGCAGCCATTCCCCGGGACAGGGTTTTCCTTTGGGTAATTCACCCCTCCACTTT	CASSHSPGQGFPLGNSPLHF	TRBD1	-	TRBV14	TRBJ1-6
TGTGCCTGGAGGGACAGGGGGTTCTATGGCTACACCTTC	CAWRDRGFYGYTF	TRBD1	once	TRBV30	TRBJ1-2
TGTGCCAGCACAGTAATAGGGGGCACTGAAGCTTTCTTT	CASTVIGGTEAFF	-	-	TRBV6-5	TRBJ1-1
TGTGCCAGCAGCTTAGGACCGAATGCAGGGGGCAGCTATGGCTACACCTTC	CASSLGPNAGGSYGYTF	TRBD1	-	TRBV7-9	TRBJ1-2
TGTGCCAGCAGCGTAGTCCCGGGACAGAGCTACAATGAGCAGTTCTTC	CASSVVPGQSYNEQFF	TRBD1	-	TRBV9	TRBJ2-1
TGTGCCAGTAGGGGATTATGGGGAGCTAACTATGGCTACACCTTC	CASRGLWGANYGYTF	-	-	TRBV19	TRBJ1-2
TGTGCCACCAGTGATCCACAGGGAACAGATACGCAGTATTTT	CATSDPQGTDTQYF	-	-	TRBV24-1	TRBJ2-3
TGTGCCACCAGTGATGCCCAGGGTCTTAGCACAGATACGCAGTATTTT	CATSDAQGLSTDTQYF	-	-	TRBV24-1	TRBJ2-3
TGTGCCAGTAATCAACAGGGGGCCAACAATTCACCCCTCCACTTT	CASNQQGANNSPLHF	TRBD1	-	TRBV19	TRBJ1-6
TGTGCCACCAGCAGAGATAGAGGGCGGCTGAACACTGAAGCTTTCTTT	CATSRDRGRLNTEAFF	-	-	TRBV15	TRBJ1-1
TGTGCCAGCAGCGTAGCGGCGGGCTACAATCAGCCCCAGCATTTT	CASSVAAGYNQPQHF	-	few	TRBV7-6	TRBJ1-5
TGTGCCAGCAGCCAAGATTCTGGGACAGGGGGGAATTCACCCCTCCACTTT	CASSQDSGTGGNSPLHF	TRBD1	-	TRBV3-1/TRBV3-2	TRBJ1-6
TGCGCCAGCAACGAGTTCATCCAAGCGGGGGGCGGCTACACCTTC	CASNEFIQAGGGYTF	-	-	TRBV4-1	TRBJ1-2
TGTGCCAGCTCACCACCCTACAGGGGCAGGGGCACTGAAGCTTTCTTT	CASSPPYRGRGTEAFF	TRBD1	once	TRBV18	TRBJ1-1
TGTGCCAGCAGCTTGGAAGGGCAGGGTAGGGTCAATGAGCAGTTCTTC	CASSLEGQGRVNEQFF	-	-	TRBV5-6	TRBJ2-1
TGTGCCATCAGTGAGTCATCAGGGCCTAACTATGGCTACACCTTC	CAISESSGPNYGYTF	-	-	TRBV10-3	TRBJ1-2
TGCGCCAGCAGCCAAGGCACCGGGACAGGCCCCTACGAGCAGTACTTC	CASSQGTGTGPYEQYF	TRBD1	-	TRBV4-1	TRBJ2-7
TGTGCCAGCCCGTCCAGCGGGGGCCAAGAGACCCAGTACTTC	CASPSSGGQETQYF	TRBD2	once	TRBV5-6	TRBJ2-5
TGTGCCAGCAGTTCCGCACCGGGACAGGGGTCGGGCGGCTATGGCTACACCTTC	CASSSAPGQGSGGYGYTF	TRBD1	-	TRBV28	TRBJ1-2
TGTGCCAGCAGCTCCGAAGCGGGTCGCACAGATACGCAGTATTTT	CASSSEAGRTDTQYF	-	-	TRBV7-6	TRBJ2-3
TGCGCCAGCAGCTGGCCGGGACAGGCCTACGAGCAGTACTTC	CASSWPGQAYEQYF	TRBD1	-	TRBV5-1	TRBJ2-7
TGTGCCAGCTCACCTGGCCAGGACAGGGAAGCTTTCTTT	CASSPGQDREAFF	TRBD1	-	TRBV18	TRBJ1-1
TGTGCCAGCAGTTACTCGGGCCACCCAGGACACTCTGGGGCCAACGTCCTGACTTTC	CASSYSGHPGHSGANVLTF	-	-	TRBV6-2/TRBV6-3	TRBJ2-6
TGTGCCAGCAGCCAAGATAGGGGACAGGGGGTGAGCACAGATACGCAGTATTTT	CASSQDRGQGVSTDTQYF	TRBD1	-	TRBV3-1/TRBV3-2	TRBJ2-3
TGCGCCAGCAGCCCCCGACAGGGGGGGTCCTACGAGCAGTACTTC	CASSPRQGGSYEQYF	TRBD1	-	TRBV5-1	TRBJ2-7